Reported below is one T cell receptor beta chain. The sample comes from a study of blood T cell repertoires in COVID-19. At the level of the study: Acute and convalescent COVID-19 samples came from the United States, Italy and Spain. PBMCs, B-cell-depleted T cells, or T cells were the source of the cDNA or gDNA that made up the material.

The junction had 8 bases not matched to a gene; V was cut back by 1 base and J by 6 bases. The length of the CDR3 is 17 residues. Germline V gene lookup returns CDR1 MGHRA and CDR2 YSYEKL. In the original workflow: Reference gene primer amplification in the assay estimated nucleated cell counts. Measured with immunoSEQ multiplex PCR; TCRdb has only the in-frame clones, and not every one. V and J calls and clone size come straight from that table; D and trimming were deduced from the DNA. The sample lists nearly 60,000 clones, 85% occurring once. This sequence joins TRBV4-1 and TRBJ2-1, with TRBD2 matching 11 bases. Sequenced input: peripheral blood. The receptor was isolated from a man aged 35 to 55 with active COVID-19. The CDR3 loop is CASSQGALAGVGNEQFF. The CDR3 DNA follows: TGCGCCAGCAGCCAAGGCGCACTAGCGGGAGTCGGCAATGAGCAGTTCTTC.